The entry below gives a single TCR beta chain sequence along with its context. This clone is a singleton in its sample. The antigen it recognizes is unknown. There are no base qualities to consult, and no much larger clone falls within one base. The sample's time point label, in plain terms: about 28 days (+/-7) after the second vaccine dose. AZD1222 recipients whose second dose came at about 4 weeks and those whose second dose came at about 12 weeks were combined into one group, since spike-specific TCR depth and breadth did not differ between the two schedules. The vaccinee samples were drawn from two UK trials, COV001 and COV002, one of which was a single-blind randomized controlled phase 2/3 trial testing AZD1222 (ChAdOx1 nCoV-19) in healthy adults. Trial participant PBMC samples were collected at day 0 and day 28 after the second dose for TCRbeta chain sequencing. This entry is derived from a study of T cell responses to AZD1222 COVID-19 vaccine (dated by TCRdb to about 2021). Broadly, across the study: TCR sequencing covered about 230 trial participants: about 210 given two doses of AZD1222 and 26 given two doses of MenACWY control vaccine. Trial participants were enrolled by age into 18-55, 56-69 and 70-plus year subgroups, with roughly 150, 30 and 60 TCR-sequenced participants respectively.

The study at large found these results: Most participants were white British and females outnumbered males, and the authors suggested that clonal diversity may have been underestimated. Conclusions about previously exposed vaccinees are limited because only a handful of AZD1222 recipients were SARS-CoV-2 seropositive at baseline. Reportedly, close to half of the unique spike-specific TCRs recognized epitopes lying outside the regions that are mutated in the B.1.351 and B.1.1.7 variants. In the small 56-69-year group, the increase in depth fell short of significance, most likely because of low power. Spike-specific TCR breadth and depth rose significantly after two AZD1222 doses compared with day 0 and with MenACWY recipients. CD4 TCRs associated with the vaccine covered the entire spike protein, and the dominant responses were in regions 160-218 and 743-854. Because no day 14 peak-response samples were available, the repertoires could be characterized only after the peak T cell response.

The CDR3 regions of human TCRbeta chains were analyzed by immunosequencing. Turning to the authors' computational methods: TCRs in the repertoires were matched against a reference library of SARS-CoV-2-specific TCRs that had been generated with the MIRA antigen-specificity platform. Breadth meant the fraction of unique TCRs that were SARS-CoV-2-associated, whereas depth meant the fraction of total T cells that were SARS-CoV-2-associated. Each spike-specific TCR was assigned to its reactive spike region and to a CD4 or CD8 class using the MIRA data. Log10-transformed breadth and depth values were compared by one-way ANOVA with Sidak's multiple comparisons tests. The immuneACCESS repertoire file appears here via TCRdb, limited to in-frame rearrangements. These files lack a portion of the clones; in checked studies, under half of the deficit traces to unresolved V genes, and the cause of the others is not known. Clonal size and the V and J genes are those of that table, whereas D and trimming came from the DNA. The sample contains tens of thousands of clones, about 93% of them found a single time. Clones ranked in the top ten supply under 3.5% of the sample.

Deletion took 5 bases off V and 10 bases off J, with a span of 12 bases between the germline ends. CDR1 and CDR2, per the germline V gene, are SGHTA and FQGNSA. The CDR3 numbers 12 residues from cysteine through phenylalanine. Just the 36-base CDR3 DNA is kept, in frame starting at base 1. Recombination joined TRBV7-2 with TRBJ2-1; TRBD2 is a possible D gene, resting on 5 matching bases. The receptor's source is an adult who received the AZD1222 COVID-19 vaccine. The sequences come from peripheral blood, collected 28 days after the second AZD1222 dose. The DNA sequence reads TGTGCCAGCAGCCCGCAGCGGCGAGAGCAGTTCTTC. Translated, it reads CASSPQRREQFF.